A single sample gave rise to the 13 T cell receptor beta chains below, sequenced in a study of T cell changes during pregnancy in multiple sclerosis. Some clones are missing from TCRdb's copy, which holds only in-frame ones; the method was immunoSEQ multiplex PCR. The sample lists about 70,000 clones; around 94% were seen once. The material sequenced was peripheral blood, taken in the third trimester of pregnancy. The receptors here all came from a female donor with multiple sclerosis, enrolled in a pregnancy study.

This clone was counted once. V is TRBV6-4 and J is TRBJ2-3, with 7 nucleotides matching TRBD2. The CDR3 extends over 14 amino acids. J was trimmed by 2 bases and V by 8 bases; bases with no gene match: 7. Germline-derived CDR1 and CDR2 are MRHNA and SNTAGT. The CDR3 DNA is TGTGCCAGCCGGAGTCGGGGGGACACAGATACGCAGTATTTT. Translated, it gives CASRSRGDTDTQYF.

The rearrangement joins TRBV7-2 to TRBJ2-2; 9 bases fit TRBD2. The CDR3 contains 18 residues. CDR1 and CDR2 from the germline V gene are SGHTA and FQGNSA. Trimming removed 6 bases from V and 2 bases from J; junction bases left unmatched: 13. DNA of the CDR3: TGTGCCAGCAGGCTCACTGCGGGGCTAGCGGGAAACACCGGGGAGCTGTTTTTT. Its translation: CASRLTAGLAGNTGELFF.

The genes are TRBV7-9 and TRBJ1-2; D unclear. The CDR3 loop spans 12 amino acids. The germline gives CDR1 SEHNR, CDR2 FQNEAQ (reference sequence). Trimming took off 4 bases at V and 4 bases at J, with 7 bases between the two ends. This CDR3 reads CASSSGFYGYTF. In DNA, the CDR3 is TGTGCCAGCAGCTCAGGATTCTATGGCTACACCTTC. The full variable domain, its missing parts supplied by reference TRBV7-9 and TRBJ1-2, is DTGVSQNPRHKITKRGQNVTFRCDPISEHNRLYWYRQTLGQGPEFLTYFQNEAQLEKSRLLSDRFSAERPKGSFSTLEIQRTEQGDSAMYLCASSSGFYGYTFGSGTRLTVV.

The chain joins TRBV16 to TRBJ1-2, with D maybe TRBD1 (5 bases). CDR3 size: 15 residues. Trimming cost V 1 base and J 3 bases, with 12 bases left between them. Germline CDR1 is KGHSY and CDR2 is FQNENV. The CDR3 DNA is TGTGCCAGCAGCCAATGGGGCAGTAGCTACTATGGCTACACCTTC. Encoded protein: CASSQWGSSYYGYTF.

The gene calls are TRBV6-6 and TRBJ2-1, with D perhaps matching TRBD1 (6 bases). This CDR3 has 13 amino acids. Germline CDR1 reads MNHNY; CDR2 reads SVGAGI (reference sequence). The germline V and J ends were trimmed by 2 bases and 8 bases, with 10 bases remaining between them. CDR3: CASSYRNRDEQFF. The CDR3 DNA follows: TGTGCCAGCAGTTACCGTAACAGGGATGAGCAGTTCTTC.

V gene TRBV19 combines with J gene TRBJ2-6, with unresolved D. With 3 bases removed from V and 1 base from J, the gap between germline ends came to 7 bases. The germline V gene encodes CDR1 LNHDA and CDR2 SQIVND (reference sequence). CDR3 length equals 15 residues. The CDR3 bases are TGTGCCAGTAGTATTCAGTTGTCTGGGGCCAACGTCCTGACTTTC. As protein: CASSIQLSGANVLTF.

This clone appeared a single time. This chain uses TRBV7-3 with TRBJ1-1; the D is unclear. The CDR3 has 13 residues. Germline lookup yields CDR1 SGHTA and CDR2 FQGTGA. The V and J ends lost 0 bases and 1 base respectively, with 3 bases between them. CDR3 nucleotide sequence: TGTGCCAGCAGCTTAACCCAGAACACTGAAGCTTTCTTT. Its protein product is CASSLTQNTEAFF.

The chain is built from TRBV9 and TRBJ2-7; D is perhaps TRBD2 (6 bases). The CDR3 totals 15 residues. CDR1 is SGDLS, CDR2 YYNGEE, per germline. Trimming removed 4 bases from V and 4 bases from J, with 18 bases in between. The CDR3 spells CASSRVGGSWYEQYF. The CDR3 bases are TGTGCCAGCAGCAGAGTCGGGGGTAGTTGGTACGAGCAGTACTTC.

The genes are TRBV9 and TRBJ1-1; perhaps TRBD1 as D (5 bases). Per germline, CDR1 SGDLS and CDR2 YYNGEE. The V end lost 0 bases, the J end lost 3 bases, and 6 bases lay between the germline ends. The length of the CDR3 is 13 residues. As DNA, the CDR3 is TGTGCCAGCAGCGTAGAAGGGGACACTGAAGCTTTCTTT. Encoded protein: CASSVEGDTEAFF.

The gene calls are TRBV5-6 and TRBJ2-1, with no clear D. V was pared by 4 bases and J by 0 bases, with 14 bases between. CDR1 and CDR2 from the germline V gene are SGHDT and YYEEEE. The CDR3 runs 16 residues. The CDR3, as DNA: TGTGCCAGCAGCAGCACCTTTTATTACTCCTACAATGAGCAGTTCTTC. It translates to CASSSTFYYSYNEQFF.

The gene calls are TRBV7-9 and TRBJ2-2; 8 bases fit TRBD1. V trimming: 8 bases; J trimming: 6 bases; junction bases outside the gene matches: 11. Germline V gene lookup returns CDR1 SEHNR and CDR2 FQNEAQ (reference sequence). This CDR3 has 15 residues. The CDR3 region is CASASSRGRAGELFF. Written as DNA, the CDR3 is TGTGCCAGCGCCTCCTCCAGGGGGCGCGCCGGGGAGCTGTTTTTT.

This chain connects TRBV9 to TRBJ2-1; TRBD2 agrees at 10 bases. The CDR3 consists of 16 residues. V dropped 0 bases and J dropped 10; count of bases not matched to a gene: 10. Germline V gene data show CDR1 as SGDLS and CDR2 as YYNGEE. As DNA, the CDR3 is TGTGCCAGCAGCGTAGGTGGAGCGGGGGGGACCGAAGAGCAGTTCTTC. Translating it yields CASSVGGAGGTEEQFF.

This clone was counted a single time. The rearrangement uses TRBV6-4 and TRBJ2-1; TRBD1 matches 10 bases. There are 15 residues in the CDR3. Losses at the gene ends were 4 bases for V and 3 bases for J; bases not matched to a gene: 3. The germline V gene encodes CDR1 MRHNA and CDR2 SNTAGT. CDR3 DNA: TGTGCCAGCAGTGCCGGGACAGGGGTCTACAATGAGCAGTTCTTC. It codes for CASSAGTGVYNEQFF.